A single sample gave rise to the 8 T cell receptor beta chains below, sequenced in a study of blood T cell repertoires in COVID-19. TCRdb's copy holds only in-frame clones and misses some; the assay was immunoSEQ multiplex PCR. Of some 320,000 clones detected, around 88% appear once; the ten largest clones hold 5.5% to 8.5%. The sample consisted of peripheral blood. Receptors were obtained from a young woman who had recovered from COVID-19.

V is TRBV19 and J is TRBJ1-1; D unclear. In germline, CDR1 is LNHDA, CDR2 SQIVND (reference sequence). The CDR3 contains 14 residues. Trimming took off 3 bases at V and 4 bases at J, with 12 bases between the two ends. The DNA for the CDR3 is TGTGCCAGTAGTATCCGGGGAGGTGGCACTGAAGCTTTCTTT. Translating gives CASSIRGGGTEAFF.

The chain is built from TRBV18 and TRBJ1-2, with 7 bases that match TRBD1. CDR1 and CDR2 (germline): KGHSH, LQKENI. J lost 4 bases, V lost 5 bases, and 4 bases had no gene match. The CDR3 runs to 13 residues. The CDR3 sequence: CASSNRGVYGYTF. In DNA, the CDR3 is TGTGCCAGCTCAAACAGGGGAGTCTATGGCTACACCTTC.

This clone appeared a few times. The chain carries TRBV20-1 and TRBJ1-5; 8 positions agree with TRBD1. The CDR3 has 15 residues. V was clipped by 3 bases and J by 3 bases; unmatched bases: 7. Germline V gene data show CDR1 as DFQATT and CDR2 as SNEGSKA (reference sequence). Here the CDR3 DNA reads TGCAGTGCTAGTAAGGTGGGACAGGTCAATCAGCCCCAGCATTTT. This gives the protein CSASKVGQVNQPQHF.

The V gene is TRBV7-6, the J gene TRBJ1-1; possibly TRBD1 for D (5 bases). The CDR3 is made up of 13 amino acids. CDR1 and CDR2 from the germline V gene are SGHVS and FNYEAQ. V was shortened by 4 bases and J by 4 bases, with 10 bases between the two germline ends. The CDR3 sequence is CASSYGGSTEAFF. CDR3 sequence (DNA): TGTGCCAGCAGCTACGGGGGGAGCACTGAAGCTTTCTTT. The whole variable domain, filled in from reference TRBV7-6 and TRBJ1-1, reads GAGVSQSPRYKVTKRGQDVALRCDPISGHVSLYWYRQALGQGPEFLTYFNYEAQQDKSGLPNDRFSAERPEGSISTLTIQRTEQRDSAMYRCASSYGGSTEAFFGQGTRLTVV.

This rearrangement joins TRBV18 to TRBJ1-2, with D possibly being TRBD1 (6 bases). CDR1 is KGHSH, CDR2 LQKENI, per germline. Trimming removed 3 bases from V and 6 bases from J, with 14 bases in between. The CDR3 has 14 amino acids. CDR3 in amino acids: CASSPETGPDGYTF. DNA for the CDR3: TGTGCCAGCTCACCGGAAACAGGGCCGGATGGCTACACCTTC.

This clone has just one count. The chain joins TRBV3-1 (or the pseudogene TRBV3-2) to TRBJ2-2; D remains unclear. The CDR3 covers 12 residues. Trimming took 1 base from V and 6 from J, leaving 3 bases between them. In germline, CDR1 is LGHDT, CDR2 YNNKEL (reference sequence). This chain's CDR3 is CASSQVSGELFF. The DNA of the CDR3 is TGTGCCAGCAGCCAAGTCTCCGGGGAGCTGTTTTTT.

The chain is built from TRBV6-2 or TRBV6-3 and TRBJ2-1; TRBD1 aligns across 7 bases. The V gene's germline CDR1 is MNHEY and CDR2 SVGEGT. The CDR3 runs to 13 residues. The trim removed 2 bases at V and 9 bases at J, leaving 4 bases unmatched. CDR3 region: CASSYRDSSEQFF. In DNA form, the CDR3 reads TGTGCCAGCAGTTACCGGGACAGCAGTGAGCAGTTCTTC.

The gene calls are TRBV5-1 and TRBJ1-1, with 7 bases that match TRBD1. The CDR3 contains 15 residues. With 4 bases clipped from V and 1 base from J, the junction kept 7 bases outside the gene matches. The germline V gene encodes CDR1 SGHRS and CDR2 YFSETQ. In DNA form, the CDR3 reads TGCGCCAGCAGCGGGAGGACAGGTTCGAACACTGAAGCTTTCTTT. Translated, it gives CASSGRTGSNTEAFF.